One sample yielded the 20 T cell receptor beta chains listed below, sequenced in a study of cytomegalovirus exposure and HLA in healthy donors. Primers: 60 Vbeta forward and 13 Jbeta reverse. Profiled with immunoSEQ multiplex PCR; TCRdb holds only in-frame clones, not every one. The sample lists 85,000 to 100,000 clones, just under 90% occurring once. The source material was PBMCs. The receptor source for this set is a man aged 18 to 30 in good health and CMV-seronegative.

The rearrangement links TRBV9 to TRBJ2-1, with 12 bases that match TRBD2. The V segment lost 3 bases and the J segment 0 bases; nucleotides outside the gene matches: 1. The length of the CDR3 is 16 residues. CDR1 SGDLS and CDR2 YYNGEE come from the germline V gene. The CDR3 loop reads CASSATSGSSYNEQFF. CDR3 sequence (DNA): TGTGCCAGCAGCGCGACTAGCGGGAGCTCCTACAATGAGCAGTTCTTC.

The chain recombines TRBV5-1 with TRBJ2-5; 8 bases are a match to TRBD2. Germline V CDR1 and CDR2: SGHRS, YFSETQ. The CDR3 sequence is 16 residues long. Trimming at V came to 0 bases and at J to 1 base, leaving 5 bases not matched to a gene. CDR3 protein: CASSLGGSGTQETQYF. The CDR3 coding sequence is TGCGCCAGCAGCTTGGGAGGTAGCGGGACCCAAGAGACCCAGTACTTC.

The chain joins TRBV19 to TRBJ1-5, with 11 bases matching TRBD1. V lost 3 bases and J lost 4; bases outside the gene matches: 8. This CDR3 comprises 17 residues. Germline V gene lookup returns CDR1 LNHDA and CDR2 SQIVND (reference sequence). Here the CDR3 DNA reads TGTGCCAGTAGTATCCGAGGACAGGGGGCTCCGAATCAGCCCCAGCATTTT. Its protein is CASSIRGQGAPNQPQHF.

The chain uses TRBV2 and TRBJ1-4, with D perhaps TRBD1 (6 bases). This CDR3 spans 17 amino acids. Trimming took 8 bases from V and 8 from J, leaving 27 bases between them. Germline V lookup: CDR1 SNHLY, CDR2 FYNNEI. This CDR3 reads CASAPGGTRMSGEKLFF. CDR3 nucleotide sequence: TGTGCCAGCGCCCCGGGAGGGACAAGAATGTCGGGGGAAAAACTGTTTTTT.

This sequence joins TRBV28 and TRBJ2-7, with 8 positions matching TRBD2. Trimming removed 8 bases from V and 3 bases from J; junction bases left unmatched: 9. The CDR3 runs to 14 residues. Germline assignment: CDR1 MDHEN and CDR2 SYDVKM. The CDR3 bases are TGTGCCAGCCTCGGGGGGGGTTTAGTCTACGAGCAGTACTTC. Amino acid sequence: CASLGGGLVYEQYF.

V is TRBV19 and J is TRBJ1-2; D is uncertain. Germline values: CDR1 LNHDA, CDR2 SQIVND (reference sequence). V lost 8 bases and J 1 base, leaving 14 bases between the germline ends. The CDR3 has 14 residues. This CDR3 reads CASRLGGLNYGYTF. CDR3 sequence (DNA): TGTGCCAGTCGATTAGGAGGGCTTAACTATGGCTACACCTTC.

This clone was observed once. The CDR3 loop is CASSPAGTGGSPLHF. In DNA, the CDR3 is TGCGCCAGCAGCCCTGCCGGGACAGGGGGTTCACCCCTCCACTTT. The rearrangement joins TRBV4-3 to TRBJ1-6; 11 bases are shared with TRBD1. This CDR3 is 15 amino acids long. Looked up from germline, CDR1 is LGHNA and CDR2 is YSLEER. The ends lost 4 bases at V and 9 bases at J; junction bases unmatched: 5.

This clone was seen only once. CDR3 DNA: TGTGCCAGCAGACAAGATCCCTACAGGGATGAGGGCCAGGGGTCGCTAGCCAAAAACATTCAGTACTTC. Translated: CASRQDPYRDEGQGSLAKNIQYF. The gene calls are TRBV27 and TRBJ2-4, with D perhaps TRBD1 (6 bases). This CDR3 is 23 amino acids long. With 6 bases removed from V and 0 bases from J, the gap between germline ends came to 36 bases. CDR1 is MNHEY and CDR2 is SMNVEV in the germline V gene (reference sequence).

This chain links TRBV9 with TRBJ2-1, with 8 bases fitting TRBD1. The germline V gene has CDR1 SGDLS and CDR2 YYNGEE. J gave up 4 bases and V 1 base, and 4 bases lay outside the gene matches. This CDR3 is 15 amino acids long. DNA of the CDR3: TGTGCCAGCAGCGTATCGGGGACAGGATACAATGAGCAGTTCTTC. This sequence encodes CASSVSGTGYNEQFF.

The V call is TRBV27, the J call TRBJ2-1; D is unclear. V lost 8 bases to trimming and J lost 2 bases, with 13 bases between them. Germline V lookup: CDR1 MNHEY, CDR2 SMNVEV (reference sequence). The CDR3 runs to 14 residues. CDR3 sequence reads: CASGPSTTYNEQFF. The DNA for the CDR3 is TGTGCCAGCGGTCCCTCTACTACCTACAATGAGCAGTTCTTC.

Only one count was recorded for this clone. This rearrangement joins TRBV18 to TRBJ1-3; TRBD1 agrees at 7 bases. Trimming cost V 5 bases and J 0 bases; bases outside gene matches: 4. The CDR3 sequence is 15 residues long. Germline loops: CDR1 KGHSH, CDR2 LQKENI. This CDR3 is CASSMDRSSGNTIYF. CDR3 DNA sequence: TGTGCCAGCTCAATGGACAGGAGCTCTGGAAACACCATATATTTT.

The genes are TRBV4-3 and TRBJ2-3, with 8 nucleotides matching TRBD1. Germline CDR1 reads LGHNA; CDR2 reads YSLEER. The CDR3 has 17 residues. Trimming took 3 bases from V and 1 from J; bases not matched to a gene: 9. The CDR3 protein is CASSQGGPGQGTDTQYF. The CDR3 DNA is TGCGCCAGCAGCCAGGGCGGGCCGGGACAGGGCACAGATACGCAGTATTTT.

The chain carries TRBV19 and TRBJ2-4, with D unclear. In germline, CDR1 is LNHDA, CDR2 SQIVND (reference sequence). Trimming took off 3 bases at V and 0 bases at J, with 6 bases between the two ends. The CDR3 has 14 residues. CDR3 residues: CASSIELAKNIQYF. CDR3 in DNA: TGTGCCAGTAGTATCGAACTAGCCAAAAACATTCAGTACTTC. The complete variable domain, with remaining parts taken from reference TRBV19 and TRBJ2-4, reads DGGITQSPKYLFRKEGQNVTLSCEQNLNHDAMYWYRQDPGQGLRLIYYSQIVNDFQKGDIAEGYSVSREKKESFPLTVTSAQKNPTAFYLCASSIELAKNIQYFGAGTRLSVL.

The rearrangement links TRBV28 to TRBJ2-2, with D tentatively TRBD1 (6 bases). V lost 10 bases and J 5 bases, leaving 17 bases between the germline ends. The CDR3 has 14 amino acids. Looked up from germline, CDR1 is MDHEN and CDR2 is SYDVKM. The CDR3 sequence: CANGKQGRTGELFF. Here the CDR3 DNA reads TGTGCCAACGGCAAGCAGGGGCGGACCGGGGAGCTGTTTTTT.

The V gene is TRBV4-3, the J gene TRBJ2-1, with TRBD1 matching 11 bases. Per germline, CDR1 LGHNA and CDR2 YSLEER. With V trimmed by 0 bases and J by 5 bases, 15 bases remained unmatched. The CDR3 extends over 20 amino acids. The CDR3 coding sequence is TGCGCCAGCAGCCAAGATCAGGCCGACCGGGACAGGGGGTTCCACAATGAGCAGTTCTTC. It encodes CASSQDQADRDRGFHNEQFF.

The chain couples TRBV6-1 to TRBJ1-2; 9 nucleotides agree with TRBD1. The CDR3 covers 13 residues. CDR1 is MNHNS and CDR2 is SASEGT in the germline V gene. Trimming at V came to 5 bases and at J to 8 bases, leaving 6 bases not matched to a gene. CDR3 nucleotide sequence: TGTGCCAGCAGTATTACAGGGGGCGCAGGCTACACCTTC. Protein product: CASSITGGAGYTF.

This clone has only a few counts. The chain recombines TRBV5-4 with TRBJ1-5; no clear D. Germline CDR1 SGHNT, CDR2 YYREEE (reference sequence). The CDR3 spans 14 residues. Deletions cut 3 bases from V and 3 bases from J, with 10 bases between. CDR3 in amino acids: CASSSGGHNQPQHF. The CDR3 DNA is TGTGCCAGCAGCTCGGGAGGGCACAATCAGCCCCAGCATTTT.

J is TRBJ1-1 and V is TRBV18; D remains ambiguous. Germline assignment: CDR1 KGHSH and CDR2 LQKENI. Trimming pared 1 base from V and 0 bases from J, leaving 9 bases between. There are 15 residues in the CDR3. CDR3 sequence (DNA): TGTGCCAGCTCACCACTTGGGCAGTTGAACACTGAAGCTTTCTTT. Amino acid sequence: CASSPLGQLNTEAFF.

The CDR3 region has the DNA TGTGCCAGCAGCGGAGCAGCAGATACGCAGTATTTT. This codes for CASSGAADTQYF. V is TRBV7-2 and J is TRBJ2-3; D is undetermined. This CDR3 contains 12 residues. V was trimmed by 5 bases and J by 4 bases, leaving 7 bases between them. CDR1 SGHTA and CDR2 FQGNSA come from the germline V gene.

The chain combines TRBV6-6 with TRBJ2-7; 7 bases match TRBD1. Trimming at V came to 3 bases and at J to 3 bases, leaving 2 bases not matched to a gene. CDR3 size: 13 residues. CDR1 is MNHNY and CDR2 is SVGAGI in the germline V gene (reference sequence). The chain's CDR3 is CASSYNRGYEQYF. The CDR3 region has the DNA TGTGCCAGCAGTTATAACAGGGGCTACGAGCAGTACTTC.